Included here is one T cell receptor beta chain sequence, with context. A much more abundant neighbour one base away suggests this may be a read error. These data originate in a study of T cells in Graves' hyperthyroidism and ophthalmopathy. As for the study in general: Peripheral blood was drawn at first diagnosis, prior to all treatment.

Germline V gene sequence: CDR1 GTSNPN, CDR2 SVGIG (reference sequence). The CDR3 covers 13 residues. It was RNA transcripts that yielded the amplified TCR beta CDR3 regions. TCR CDR3 regions were first amplified by RT-PCR with HTBI primers. TCRdb reanalysed the multiplex PCR reads using MiXCR and keeps one entry per CDR3 protein. The profile shows some 510,000 distinct CDR3 sequences, more than 20% of them singletons. The V call is TRBV30, the J call TRBJ1-2; no definite D call. The sample was blood. The receptor comes from a man aged 18 to 29 with Graves' hyperthyroidism. The CDR3 bases are TGTGCCTGGAGTCTGGCTGCGAACTATGGCTTCACCTTC. Its translation: CAWSLAANYGFTF. The full variable domain, with the rest looked up from reference TRBV30 and TRBJ1-2, is SQTIHQWPATLVQPVGSPLSLECTVEGTSNPNLYWYRQAAGRGLQLLFYSVGIGQISSEVPQNLSASRPQDRQFILSSKKLLLSDSGFYLCAWSLAANYGFTFGSGTRLTVV.